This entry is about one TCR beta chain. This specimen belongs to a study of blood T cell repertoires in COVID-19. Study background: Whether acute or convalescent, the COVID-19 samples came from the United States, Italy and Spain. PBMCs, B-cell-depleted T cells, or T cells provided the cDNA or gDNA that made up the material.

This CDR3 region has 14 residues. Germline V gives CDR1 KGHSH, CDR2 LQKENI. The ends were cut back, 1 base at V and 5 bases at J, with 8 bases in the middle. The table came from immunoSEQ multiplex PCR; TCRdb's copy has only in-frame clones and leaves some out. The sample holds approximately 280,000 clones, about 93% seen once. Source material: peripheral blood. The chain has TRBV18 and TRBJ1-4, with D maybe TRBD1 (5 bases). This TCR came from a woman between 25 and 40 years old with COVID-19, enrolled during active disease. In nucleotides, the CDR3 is TGTGCCAGCTCACCACTTAGACAGAATGAAAAACTGTTTTTT. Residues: CASSPLRQNEKLFF.